Each of the 20 T cell receptor beta chains below was sequenced from the same sample in a study of immune cell composition in non-small cell lung cancer. Data came from immunoSEQ multiplex PCR; TCRdb stores just in-frame clones and leaves some out. The repertoire includes 14,000 to 15,000 clones, about 69% of them detected once, and approximately 8.3% sits in the top ten. The sample comprised lung tumor tissue. The receptors derive from a human donor with non-small cell lung cancer.

The gene calls are TRBV6-1 and TRBJ1-2; TRBD1 agrees at 8 bases. Germline CDR1 reads MNHNS; CDR2 reads SASEGT. J lost 4 bases, V lost 7 bases, and 11 bases had no gene match. This CDR3 is 15 amino acids long. CDR3 residues: CASTDRITGGYGYTF. As DNA, the CDR3 is TGTGCCAGCACCGATAGGATTACAGGGGGCTATGGCTACACCTTC.

The genes are TRBV7-8 and TRBJ1-3; D call uncertain. The CDR3 runs to 15 residues. V gave up 5 bases and J gave up 0 bases, with 11 bases separating them. Germline V CDR1 and CDR2: SGHVS, FQNEAQ. In nucleotides, the CDR3 is TGTGCCAGCAGCCCCGGGGTGAGCTCTGGAAACACCATATATTTT. This translates into CASSPGVSSGNTIYF.

The chain links TRBV7-3 to TRBJ2-3; D is ambiguous. CDR3 length: 15 residues. Germline lookup yields CDR1 SGHTA and CDR2 FQGTGA. Trimming stripped 1 base from V and 2 bases from J, with 10 bases between. CDR3 nucleotides: TGTGCCAGCAGCTTAAGCGGAACCTACACAGATACGCAGTATTTT. Translation: CASSLSGTYTDTQYF.

The rearrangement joins TRBV4-1 to TRBJ2-2, with 11 bases aligning to TRBD2. V gave up 4 bases and J gave up 1 base; unmatched junction bases: 2. CDR1 MGHRA and CDR2 YSYEKL come from the germline V gene. This CDR3 comprises 16 residues. This CDR3 is CASSPGLAGNTGELFF. The CDR3 DNA reads TGCGCCAGCAGCCCAGGACTAGCGGGGAACACCGGGGAGCTGTTTTTT.

The chain couples TRBV5-1 to TRBJ1-6; a weak D match, TRBD1 (5 bases). This CDR3 is built from 16 residues. The germline V gene has CDR1 SGHRS and CDR2 YFSETQ. The V end was cut by 0 bases, the J end by 6 bases, with 13 bases between. The DNA of the CDR3 is TGCGCCAGCAGCTTGGATGTGGGGGGGTTTAATTCACCCCTCCACTTT. The encoded protein is CASSLDVGGFNSPLHF.

V usage is TRBV7-6 and J usage is TRBJ1-2, with 10 bases aligning to TRBD1. CDR3 length: 13 residues. V shed 3 bases, J shed 7 bases, and the junction held 2 bases outside the gene matches. CDR1 is SGHVS and CDR2 is FNYEAQ in the germline V gene. CDR3: CASSLDRGSGYTF. As DNA, the CDR3 is TGTGCCAGCAGCTTGGACAGGGGGTCTGGCTACACCTTC.

This clone was picked up a small number of times. V is TRBV7-3 and J is TRBJ1-6; TRBD1 agrees at 9 bases. Germline assignment: CDR1 SGHTA and CDR2 FQGTGA. Trimming took 4 bases from V and 10 from J; bases not matched to a gene: 2. The CDR3 has 13 residues. CDR3 protein: CASSSDRGSPLHF. The CDR3, as DNA: TGTGCCAGCAGCTCGGACAGGGGATCACCCCTCCACTTT.

The V call is TRBV7-9, the J call TRBJ1-2; a weak D match, TRBD1 (6 bases). Trimming shortened V by 2 bases and J by 7 bases, and 11 bases separated the two germline ends. CDR1 is SEHNR and CDR2 is FQNEAQ in the germline V gene (reference sequence). The CDR3 has 13 amino acids. Here the CDR3 DNA reads TGTGCCAGCAGCTTACTACAGGGCAGTGGCTACACCTTC. As protein: CASSLLQGSGYTF.

This rearrangement joins TRBV29-1 to TRBJ1-1; D is possibly TRBD1 (5 bases). The CDR3 length is 14 residues. V was pared by 6 bases and J by 2 bases, with 16 bases between. CDR1 is SQVTM, CDR2 ANQGSEA, per germline. DNA of the CDR3: TGCAGCGTCAAAACTTGGGGGGAAAACACTGAAGCTTTCTTT. This encodes CSVKTWGENTEAFF.

In its sample, this clone was seen a few times. The chain has TRBV29-1 and TRBJ2-2; 10 positions match TRBD2. The CDR3 covers 14 residues. Losses at the gene ends were 8 bases for V and 4 bases for J; bases not matched to a gene: 7. In germline, CDR1 is SQVTM, CDR2 ANQGSEA. CDR3 in DNA: TGCAGCTCTTCTAGCGGGGGTGGCACCGGGGAGCTGTTTTTT. Its translation: CSSSSGGGTGELFF.

This chain links TRBV4-1 with TRBJ2-2; 8 bases are shared with TRBD2. Trimming at V came to 6 bases and at J to 4 bases, leaving 13 bases not matched to a gene. This CDR3 has 17 residues. Germline CDR1 MGHRA, CDR2 YSYEKL. The CDR3 protein is CASRRDSGGGLTGELFF. Written as DNA, the CDR3 is TGCGCCAGCAGACGAGATTCGGGGGGGGGTCTCACCGGGGAGCTGTTTTTT.

The genes are TRBV19 and TRBJ1-2; 10 nucleotides align to TRBD1. Germline loops: CDR1 LNHDA, CDR2 SQIVND (reference sequence). Trimming at V came to 3 bases and at J to 8 bases, leaving 6 bases not matched to a gene. This CDR3 region has 14 residues. The CDR3 reads CASSMGTGALGYTF. The CDR3 DNA reads TGTGCCAGTAGTATGGGGACAGGGGCCCTGGGCTACACCTTC.

Only a few counts were recorded for this clone. The chain has TRBV6-1 and TRBJ1-2, with TRBD1 as a possible D gene (6 bases). Germline V CDR1 and CDR2: MNHNS, SASEGT. Trimming left V 5 bases short and J 4 bases short, with 14 bases between. The CDR3 consists of 14 residues. The CDR3 sequence is CASSLNRALYGYTF. DNA for the CDR3: TGTGCCAGCAGTCTAAACAGGGCCCTCTATGGCTACACCTTC.

The chain combines TRBV30 with TRBJ1-2, with D possibly TRBD1 on 6 matching bases. Trimming took 4 bases from V and 5 from J, leaving 8 bases between them. The germline V gene encodes CDR1 GTSNPN and CDR2 SVGIG (reference sequence). The CDR3 is made up of 11 amino acids. In nucleotides, the CDR3 is TGTGCCTGGAAAGGGGGATATGGCTACACCTTC. This codes for CAWKGGYGYTF.

This chain connects TRBV5-1 to TRBJ2-5; unclear D gene. The V gene's germline CDR1 is SGHRS and CDR2 YFSETQ. Trimming shortened V by 5 bases and J by 5 bases, and 7 bases separated the two germline ends. This CDR3 is built from 11 residues. The CDR3 is CASRVEETQYF. The CDR3 coding sequence is TGCGCCAGCAGGGTTGAGGAGACCCAGTACTTC.

The chain has TRBV4-2 and TRBJ2-5; a possible D gene is TRBD2 (6 bases). With 0 bases removed from V and 6 bases from J, the gap between germline ends came to 14 bases. This CDR3 contains 15 residues. Germline V gene sequence: CDR1 LGHNA, CDR2 YNFKEQ. CDR3 coding DNA: TGTGCCAGCAGCCAAGATCGACTGGGCGGGAAGACCCAGTACTTC. Its protein is CASSQDRLGGKTQYF.

This clone occurred once. The genes are TRBV5-4 and TRBJ1-6, with TRBD1 identical over 9 bases. Germline trimming cut 3 bases from V and 11 bases from J; bases unmatched to any gene: 6. Germline V CDR1 and CDR2: SGHNT, YYREEE (reference sequence). The CDR3 is 14 amino acids. DNA for the CDR3: TGTGCCAGCAGCTCGAAAGGGACAGGGACACCCCTCCACTTT. It is translated as CASSSKGTGTPLHF.

The genes are TRBV18 and TRBJ2-3; D is undetermined. The germline V gene has CDR1 KGHSH and CDR2 LQKENI. The CDR3 is made up of 13 amino acids. The ends were cut back, 3 bases at V and 2 bases at J, with 6 bases in the middle. CDR3 sequence (DNA): TGTGCCAGCTCACCGAGTTACACAGATACGCAGTATTTT. Amino acids: CASSPSYTDTQYF.

The chain has TRBV7-3 and TRBJ1-3, with D possibly matching TRBD1 (6 bases). CDR1 is SGHTA, CDR2 FQGTGA, per germline. The CDR3 totals 15 residues. The V end lost 7 bases, the J end lost 0 bases, and 13 bases lay between the germline ends. The CDR3: CASTPGQSSGNTIYF. For the CDR3, the DNA is TGTGCCAGCACCCCTGGACAGAGCTCTGGAAACACCATATATTTT.

In DNA, the CDR3 is TGTGCCAGCAGCCAAGGAGACACCCTGAGTAACACCATATATTTT. Its translation: CASSQGDTLSNTIYF. The chain links TRBV4-2 to TRBJ1-3; D gene unclear. Germline V CDR1 and CDR2: LGHNA, YNFKEQ. The CDR3 sequence is 15 residues long. Trimming pared 1 base from V and 7 bases from J, leaving 14 bases between.